This T cell receptor (beta chain) came from a study of cytomegalovirus exposure and HLA in healthy donors. General observations from the study: In a later analysis, at a false discovery rate of 0.05, 15,000 to 20,000 TCR beta sequences were associated with HLA alleles. CMV serostatus was the sole immune exposure data available. The Asian-associated ancestry cluster reportedly had fewer N-insertions than the approximately 670-donor mean in a later analysis.

V lost 0 bases and J lost 4; bases outside the gene matches: 3. CDR1 is LNHNV and CDR2 is YYDKDF in the germline V gene (reference sequence). The CDR3 spans 16 residues. PCR was performed using 60 Vbeta and 13 Jbeta primers. The protocol was immunoSEQ multiplex PCR, while the TCRdb copy is restricted to in-frame clones and leaves out a portion. The sample has about 130,000 clones, 70% to 85% seen once. In regard to this clone: Antigen specificity is unknown.

The sample comprised PBMCs. The sequence was collected from a female donor in good health and CMV-seronegative. The chain joins TRBV15 to TRBJ2-3, with 11 bases fitting TRBD2. The CDR3 nucleotides read TGTGCCACCAGCAGAGATTTAGCGGGAGGGGCAGATACGCAGTATTTT. Residues: CATSRDLAGGADTQYF.